A single T cell receptor (beta chain) is shown here with its context. The data were obtained in a study of PD-1 blockade in classical Hodgkin lymphoma. All patients experienced relapse after autologous stem cell transplantation, and brentuximab vedotin exposure was variable. Clones were sequenced by immunoSEQ multiplex PCR, and TCRdb holds only the in-frame ones, with some missing. The table has about 13,000 clones, just under 80% seen once. CDR1 and CDR2 (germline): SGHKS, YYEKEE (reference sequence). V gave up 0 bases and J gave up 1 base, with 7 bases separating them. The CDR3 runs 14 residues. The TCR comes from a human donor with classical Hodgkin lymphoma. Sequenced material: peripheral blood mononuclear cells (PBMCs), taken at baseline. This chain connects TRBV5-5 to TRBJ1-1, with no clear D. In DNA, the CDR3 is TGTGCCAGCAGCTTGGGCCAGACGAACACTGAAGCTTTCTTT. Encoded protein: CASSLGQTNTEAFF.